This TCR beta chain was sequenced for a study of CD8+ T cells in alopecia areata. As for the study in general: C3H/HeJ donors aged about 6-13 months with spontaneous alopecia supplied skin grafted onto approximately 6-11-week-old female C3H/HeJ mice. General observations from the study: Higher clonality was seen in lesional scalp than in normal scalp, especially in alopecia totalis/universalis. Normal skin's resident alphabeta T cells are sequenced alongside lesional scalp T cells. Sharing of TCR sequences between patients (possibly for HLA-related reasons) was less clear than in mice.

CDR1 is NSQYPW, CDR2 LRSPGD, per germline (reference sequence). CDR3 size: 17 residues. Separation of pooled cutaneous lymph node cells was by sorting with CD4, CD8alpha, NKG2D, NKG2ACE and other markers. This clone has a handful of counts. Its antigen is undetermined. Gene names denote mouse genes. The CDR3 end is not reached by the read, which stops 4 residues before it; the germline J gene fills it in. cDNA prepared by RNA extraction and subsequent reverse transcription served as the template for sequencing. The table came from immunoSEQ multiplex PCR; TCRdb's copy has only in-frame clones and leaves some out. The sample shows over 250,000 clones, none of them appearing just once.

The V gene is TRBV1, the J gene TRBJ2-4, with 9 positions matching TRBD2. The sequence was collected from a C3H/HeJ mouse with alopecia areata. This mouse strain has H2-k as its MHC haplotype. The sequenced sample was CD4+ T cells sorted from a lymph node. The CDR3 here is CTCSADSLGGRGNTLYF. CDR3 bases read: TGCACCTGCAGTGCAGATAGTCTGGGGGGGAGGGGAAAC.